This record concerns one TCR beta chain sequence. Its antigen is not identified. The germline V and J ends were trimmed by 3 bases and 4 bases, with 12 bases remaining between them. CDR1 and CDR2 from the germline V gene are SGHTA and FQGNSA. There are 14 residues in the CDR3. It was with a sample-barcoded 5' primer and a J-beta primer mix that a second PCR of about 6 to 11 cycles was run. The yield of each sample was at least 2.5 million CDR3-containing paired-end reads. Via MiXCR, TCRdb re-called the 5' RACE reads, giving one row per CDR3 protein. The data show 1.5 million or so distinct CDR3 sequences, with 42% seen just once and 7% to 9% held by the top ten. This sample is drawn from a study of blood T cells in healthy people across ages. Findings of the study overall: The study found more naive CD4+ cells and higher diversity in long-lived than aged donors.

The receptor comes from a woman aged 18-29 years in good health. Sequenced input: blood. This rearrangement joins TRBV7-2 to TRBJ1-1, with D possibly TRBD1 on 5 matching bases. The CDR3 loop reads CASSLSGESTEAFF. The DNA for the CDR3 is TGTGCCAGCAGCTTGTCGGGGGAATCCACTGAAGCTTTCTTT.